Included here is one T cell receptor beta chain sequence, with context. Its specificity is unknown. V shed 5 bases and J 7 bases; nucleotides not matched to a gene: 5. CDR3 size: 14 residues. Germline V lookup: CDR1 SGHDT, CDR2 YYEEEE. The sample is drawn from a study of blood T cells in healthy people across ages. Primers used in a second PCR of roughly 7 to 12 cycles were a sample-barcoded 5' primer and a J-beta primer mix. The template-switch adaptor was a 5' adaptor with 12 random nucleotides. It tagged each cDNA molecule. TCRdb re-analysed the 5' RACE reads in MiXCR, keeping a single row per CDR3 protein. The data hold approximately 760,000 distinct CDR3 sequences, with more than 20% observed a single time. Broader study findings: The percentage of naive T cells correlated strongly with TCR beta diversity.

These same data were also listed under a study on T cells of mothers and their children.

The rearrangement links TRBV5-6 to TRBJ2-1; 11 bases align to TRBD2. The sample comprised blood. The TCR was taken from a boy between 10 and 17 years old in good health. The DNA of the CDR3 is TGTGCCAGCAGTCGGGGACTAGCGGTGAATGAGCAGTTCTTC. It yields the protein CASSRGLAVNEQFF. Looking up the rest from reference TRBV5-6 and TRBJ2-1 gives the full variable domain: DAGVTQSPTHLIKTRGQQVTLRCSPKSGHDTVSWYQQALGQGPQFIFQYYEEEERQRGNFPDRFSGHQFPNYSSELNVNALLLGDSALYLCASSRGLAVNEQFFGPGTRLTVL.